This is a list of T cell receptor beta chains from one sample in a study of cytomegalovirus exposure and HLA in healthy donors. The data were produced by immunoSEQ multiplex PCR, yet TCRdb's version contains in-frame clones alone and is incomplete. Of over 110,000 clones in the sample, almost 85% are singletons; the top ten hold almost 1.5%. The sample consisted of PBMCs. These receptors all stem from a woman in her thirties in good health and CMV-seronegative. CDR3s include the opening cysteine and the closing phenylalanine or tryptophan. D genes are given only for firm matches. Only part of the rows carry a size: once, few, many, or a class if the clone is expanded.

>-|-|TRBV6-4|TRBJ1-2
CASSDQGIGYTF
TGTGCCAGCAGTGACCAGGGGATCGGCTACACCTTC
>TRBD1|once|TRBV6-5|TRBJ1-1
CASSGTGGTEAFF
TGTGCCAGCAGCGGGACAGGGGGAACTGAAGCTTTCTTT
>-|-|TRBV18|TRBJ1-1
CASSQIRERNEAFF
TGTGCCAGCTCTCAAATCAGGGAAAGGAATGAAGCTTTCTTT
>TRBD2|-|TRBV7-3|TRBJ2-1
CASSLQGSGGLNEQFF
TGTGCCAGCAGCTTACAGGGGAGCGGGGGGTTAAATGAGCAGTTCTTC
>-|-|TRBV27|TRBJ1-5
CASLGRGHTVSNQPQHF
TGTGCCAGCTTGGGCAGGGGCCACACCGTTAGCAATCAGCCCCAGCATTTT
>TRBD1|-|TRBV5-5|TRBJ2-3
CASSPGTVTDTQYF
TGTGCCAGCAGCCCGGGGACAGTCACAGATACGCAGTATTTT
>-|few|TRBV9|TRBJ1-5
CASSVGTYGQPQHF
TGTGCCAGCAGCGTAGGGACTTATGGACAGCCCCAGCATTTT
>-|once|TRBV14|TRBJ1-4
CASIPRGIREKLFF
TGTGCCAGCATTCCCCGGGGGATTAGGGAAAAACTGTTTTTT
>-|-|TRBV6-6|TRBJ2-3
CASMRAATDTQYF
TGTGCCAGCATGAGGGCGGCGACAGATACGCAGTATTTT
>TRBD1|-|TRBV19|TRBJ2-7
CASSTNRGHYEQYF
TGTGCCAGTAGTACTAACAGGGGGCACTACGAGCAGTACTTC
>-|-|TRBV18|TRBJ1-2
CASSPTPIQGNYGYTF
TGTGCCAGCTCACCAACTCCAATTCAGGGGAACTATGGCTACACCTTC
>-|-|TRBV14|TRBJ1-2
CASSQDTGSSYGYTF
TGTGCCAGCAGCCAAGATACAGGGTCTAGCTATGGCTACACCTTC
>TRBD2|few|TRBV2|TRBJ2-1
CASSGSSGGASNEQFF
TGTGCCAGCAGCGGGTCTAGCGGGGGGGCGTCCAATGAGCAGTTCTTC
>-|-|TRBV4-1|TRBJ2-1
CASSQDQEGLGGGLEFF
TGCGCCAGCAGCCAAGATCAGGAGGGGCTAGGGGGCGGGCTGGAGTTCTTC
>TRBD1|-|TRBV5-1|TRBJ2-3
CASSQGTGRTDTQYF
TGCGCCAGCAGCCAAGGGACAGGACGCACAGATACGCAGTATTTT
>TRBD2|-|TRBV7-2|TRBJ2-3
CASSFGRGDTDTQYF
TGTGCCAGCAGCTTCGGCCGGGGGGACACAGATACGCAGTATTTT
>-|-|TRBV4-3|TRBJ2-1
CASSPQGISYNEQFF
TGCGCCAGCAGCCCTCAGGGGATTTCCTACAATGAGCAGTTCTTC
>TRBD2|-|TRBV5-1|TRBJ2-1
CASSLVERGNNEQFF
TGCGCCAGCAGCTTGGTAGAGCGGGGGAACAATGAGCAGTTCTTC
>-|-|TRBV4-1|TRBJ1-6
CASSQAGGQGHSPLHF
TGCGCCAGCAGCCAAGCGGGTGGGCAGGGCCATTCACCCCTCCACTTT
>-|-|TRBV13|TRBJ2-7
CASSLFNTYEQYF
TGTGCCAGCAGCTTATTCAACACCTACGAGCAGTACTTC
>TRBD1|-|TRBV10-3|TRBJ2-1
CAISEPGTGAYNEQFF
TGTGCCATCAGTGAACCCGGGACAGGGGCCTACAATGAGCAGTTCTTC
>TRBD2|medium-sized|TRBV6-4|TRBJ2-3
CASSDSTSGGADTQYF
TGTGCCAGCAGTGACTCGACTAGCGGGGGGGCAGATACGCAGTATTTT
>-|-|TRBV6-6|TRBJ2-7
CASTGLYSYEQYF
TGTGCCAGCACAGGACTCTACTCCTACGAGCAGTACTTC
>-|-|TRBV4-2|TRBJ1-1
CASSQDQGLGTEAFF
TGTGCCAGCAGCCAAGATCAGGGGTTGGGCACTGAAGCTTTCTTT
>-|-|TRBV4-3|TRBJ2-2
CASSPGVNTGELFF
TGCGCCAGCAGCCCGGGGGTTAACACCGGGGAGCTGTTTTTT
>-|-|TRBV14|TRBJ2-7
CASSQYVGGYEQYF
TGTGCCAGCAGCCAATACGTGGGGGGCTACGAGCAGTACTTC
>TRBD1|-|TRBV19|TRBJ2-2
CASSISLGTGNTGELFF
TGTGCCAGTAGTATTTCTCTCGGGACAGGGAACACCGGGGAGCTGTTTTTT
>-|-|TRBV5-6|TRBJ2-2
CASSFRGSLTGELFF
TGTGCCAGCAGCTTCCGGGGGTCCCTCACCGGGGAGCTGTTTTTT